Listed below are T cell receptor beta chains from one sample, sequenced in a study of OX40 agonist ivuxolimab in advanced cancers. Profiled with immunoSEQ multiplex PCR; TCRdb holds only in-frame clones, not every one. This sample has tens of thousands of clones; more than 85% occur once, and the top ten carry around 1.1%. Sequenced here: CD4+ or CD8+ T cells sorted from blood, sampled in a trial of the OX40 agonist ivuxolimab. The receptors were gathered from an adult with an advanced solid tumor such as melanoma, head and neck, liver or kidney cancer. The CDR3 runs from the conserved cysteine through the conserved F or W. D genes are given only for firm matches.

V gene	D gene	CDR3 protein
TRBV7-7	TRBD2	CASSLNLAGGRETQYF
TRBV7-3	NA	CASSRDNTGELFF
TRBV5-5	NA	CASSLGTSLDEQYF
TRBV13	NA	CASSVDRRTEAFF
TRBV5-1	NA	CASSSGGSREQYF
TRBV6-5	NA	CASSPTGNTIYF
TRBV6-1	TRBD1	CASKYGTGGVREQYF
TRBV11-2	NA	CASSPNPGTDTQYF
TRBV28	NA	CASSLLGGGNTIYF
TRBV7-9	TRBD1	CASTLPPRGGYTF
TRBV7-2	NA	CASSLTGLEQYF
TRBV7-3	TRBD1	CASSPRQGGLTEAFF
TRBV11-2	NA	CASSLGGGEAFF
TRBV28	NA	CASSLRNTEAFF
TRBV10-3	TRBD2	CAISVSGRGYNEQFF
TRBV13	NA	CASSLLSGQYF
TRBV7-3	NA	CASSWTQQETQYF
TRBV13	NA	CASSSSPAEETQYF
TRBV30	NA	CAWGHPNTGELFF
TRBV11-1	TRBD1	CASSRRDSRVIPNEQFF
TRBV6-1	NA	CASTRRRDGQETQYF
TRBV11-2	NA	CASSPPLSGLSGEQYF
TRBV9	NA	CASSVDDSPSGTQYF
TRBV6-5	TRBD2	CASTNSGRGTQYF
TRBV28	TRBD2	CASRIWAPTSGSYNEQFF
TRBV6-1	TRBD1	CASSEGTGTYEQYF
TRBV6-5	NA	CASSEAHGQPQHF
TRBV6-1	NA	CASSVINEQYF
TRBV14	TRBD2	CASSPRTSGHPSTDTQYF
TRBV5-1	NA	CASSLNAGKETQYF
TRBV18	NA	CASSPRSGGETQYF
TRBV28	TRBD2	CASSALAGVAYEQYF
TRBV5-1	TRBD2	CASSLGLAGVRTDTQYF
TRBV7-9	NA	CASSQRDLGAGNTIYF
TRBV18	TRBD1	CASSPQGTGHEKLFF
TRBV7-2	NA	CASSLVNSMHEQYF
TRBV27	NA	CASREGNQPQHF
TRBV28	NA	CASSFVDLQGGQPQHF
TRBV30	TRBD1	CAWSAGGYEQYF
TRBV5-4	TRBD2	CASSLAGIAGVETQYF
TRBV30	NA	CAWSVNSPTGELFF
TRBV7-8	NA	CASSLLSDTQYF